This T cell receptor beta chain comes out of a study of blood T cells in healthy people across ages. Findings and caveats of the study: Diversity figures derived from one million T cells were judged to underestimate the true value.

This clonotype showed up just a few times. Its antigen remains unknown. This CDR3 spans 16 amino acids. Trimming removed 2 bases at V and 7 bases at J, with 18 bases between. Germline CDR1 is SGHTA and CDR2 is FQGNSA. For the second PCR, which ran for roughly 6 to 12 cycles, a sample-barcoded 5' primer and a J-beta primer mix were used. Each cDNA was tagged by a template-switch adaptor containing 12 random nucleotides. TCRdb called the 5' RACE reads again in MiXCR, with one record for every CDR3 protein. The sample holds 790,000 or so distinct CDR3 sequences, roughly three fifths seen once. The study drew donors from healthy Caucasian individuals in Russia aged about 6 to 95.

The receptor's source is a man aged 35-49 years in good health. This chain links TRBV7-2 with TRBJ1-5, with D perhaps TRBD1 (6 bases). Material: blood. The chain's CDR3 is CASSLQPGAFNQPQHF. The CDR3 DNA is TGTGCCAGCAGCTTACAGCCAGGGGCGTTTAACCAGCCCCAGCATTTT.